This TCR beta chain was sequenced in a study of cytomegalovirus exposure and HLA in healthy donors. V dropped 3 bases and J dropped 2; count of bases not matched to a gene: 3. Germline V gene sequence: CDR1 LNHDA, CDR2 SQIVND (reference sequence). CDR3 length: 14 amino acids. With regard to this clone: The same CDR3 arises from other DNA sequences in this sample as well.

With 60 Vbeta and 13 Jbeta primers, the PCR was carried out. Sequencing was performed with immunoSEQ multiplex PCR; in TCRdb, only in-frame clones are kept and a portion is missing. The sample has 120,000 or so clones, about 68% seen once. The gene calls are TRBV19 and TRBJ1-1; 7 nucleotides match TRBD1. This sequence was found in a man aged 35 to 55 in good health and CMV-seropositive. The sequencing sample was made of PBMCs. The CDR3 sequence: CASSITGANTEAFF. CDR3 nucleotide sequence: TGTGCCAGTAGTATTACAGGGGCAAACACTGAAGCTTTCTTT.